A selection of T cell receptor beta chains follows, all from one sample in a study of blood T cell repertoires in COVID-19. Generated by immunoSEQ multiplex PCR, the TCRdb table keeps only in-frame clones and is missing some. The repertoire holds more than 150,000 clones, about 89% seen once, with about 6.7% in the top ten. The sequenced sample was peripheral blood. The receptors originated from a man aged 35 to 55 with acute or convalescent COVID-19. Each CDR3 is given with its conserved first and last residue. A D gene is named only where the DNA matches it firmly. Size is stated for part of the rows, as once, few or many counts, or as a class when the clone is expanded.

TRBV6-5,TRBJ1-1,NA,NA,CASSYTRQDMNTEAFF,TGTGCCAGCAGTTACACCCGACAGGATATGAACACTGAAGCTTTCTTT
TRBV7-2,TRBJ1-2,NA,NA,CASSFGANGYTF,TGTGCCAGCAGCTTCGGAGCGAATGGCTACACCTTC
TRBV3-1/TRBV3-2,TRBJ1-2,NA,once,CASSQDQGAGYGYTF,TGTGCCAGCAGCCAAGATCAGGGAGCGGGCTATGGCTACACCTTC
TRBV7-9,TRBJ1-1,NA,NA,CASSLVLEAFF,TGTGCCAGCAGCTTAGTCCTCGAAGCTTTCTTT
TRBV19,TRBJ2-2,NA,NA,CASTLTLLGAGELFF,TGTGCCAGTACCCTGACCCTACTGGGAGCCGGGGAGCTGTTTTTT
TRBV5-5,TRBJ2-3,TRBD2,NA,CASSLGAGSTDTQYF,TGTGCCAGCAGCTTGGGAGCGGGGAGCACAGATACGCAGTATTTT
TRBV10-3,TRBJ2-1,TRBD2,NA,CAISGTSGAYNEQFF,TGTGCCATCAGTGGGACTAGCGGGGCCTACAATGAGCAGTTCTTC
TRBV9,TRBJ1-4,NA,NA,CASSLRGRPTNEKLFF,TGTGCCAGCAGCCTCCGTGGCAGGCCAACTAATGAAAAACTGTTTTTT
TRBV19,TRBJ2-2,NA,NA,CASSIWAGRGTGELFF,TGTGCCAGTAGTATTTGGGCGGGAAGAGGAACCGGGGAGCTGTTTTTT
TRBV5-1,TRBJ1-4,NA,NA,CASSFGGYNEKLFF,TGCGCCAGCAGCTTTGGAGGGTATAATGAAAAACTGTTTTTT
TRBV11-2,TRBJ2-1,TRBD2,NA,CASSLMSGGGNEQFF,TGTGCCAGCAGCTTAATGAGCGGGGGGGGAAATGAGCAGTTCTTC
TRBV28,TRBJ1-2,TRBD1,NA,CASSRDRGFYGYTF,TGTGCCAGCAGTCGCGACAGGGGGTTCTATGGCTACACCTTC
TRBV5-1,TRBJ2-6,TRBD1,NA,CASSDRGSGANVLTF,TGCGCCAGCAGCGACAGGGGGTCTGGGGCCAACGTCCTGACTTTC
TRBV5-1,TRBJ1-1,TRBD1,NA,CASSVYRGSTEAFF,TGCGCCAGCAGCGTCTACAGGGGAAGCACTGAAGCTTTCTTT
TRBV19,TRBJ1-5,NA,NA,CASSILQPNSNQPQHF,TGTGCCAGTAGTATACTACAGCCAAATAGCAATCAGCCCCAGCATTTT
TRBV7-9,TRBJ1-1,NA,few,CASSIHQGNTEAFF,TGTGCCAGCAGCATCCACCAGGGGAACACTGAAGCTTTCTTT
TRBV11-1,TRBJ1-1,NA,NA,CASSFERGPEAFF,TGTGCCAGCAGCTTCGAAAGGGGTCCTGAAGCTTTCTTT
TRBV5-1,TRBJ2-3,NA,NA,CASSLTGGATDTQYF,TGCGCCAGCAGCTTGACCGGAGGCGCCACAGATACGCAGTATTTT
TRBV7-2,TRBJ2-7,TRBD1,once,CASSFRGGWTGTGVGEQYF,TGTGCCAGCAGCTTCCGAGGCGGCTGGACCGGGACAGGGGTTGGCGAGCAGTACTTC
TRBV2,TRBJ1-5,TRBD1,NA,CASSRDSNNQPQHF,TGTGCCAGCAGTCGGGACAGCAACAATCAGCCCCAGCATTTT
TRBV28,TRBJ2-5,TRBD2,NA,CASSSVAGMETQYF,TGTGCCAGCAGTTCTGTAGCGGGGATGGAGACCCAGTACTTC
TRBV27,TRBJ1-2,NA,NA,CASSSGQFYGYTF,TGTGCCAGCAGTAGTGGACAGTTCTATGGCTACACCTTC
TRBV18,TRBJ2-2,NA,NA,CASSPLQGGETGELFF,TGTGCCAGCTCACCACTACAGGGTGGTGAGACCGGGGAGCTGTTTTTT
TRBV5-1,TRBJ1-2,NA,few,CASSLGGDSPSYGYTF,TGCGCCAGCAGCTTGGGGGGCGACAGCCCAAGTTATGGCTACACCTTC
TRBV3-1/TRBV3-2,TRBJ2-5,NA,NA,CASSQADRYQETQYF,TGTGCCAGCAGCCAGGCTGACAGGTACCAAGAGACCCAGTACTTC
TRBV6-2/TRBV6-3,TRBJ2-7,TRBD1,NA,CASSYQGAASEQYF,TGTGCCAGCAGTTACCAGGGGGCGGCGAGCGAGCAGTACTTC
TRBV10-3,TRBJ1-4,TRBD1,NA,CAIRRQGADEKLFF,TGTGCCATCAGGAGACAGGGGGCCGATGAAAAACTGTTTTTT
TRBV21-1,TRBJ1-1,NA,NA,CASSNITGRGGLEAFF,TGTGCCAGCAGCAATATAACAGGGAGGGGTGGCCTTGAAGCTTTCTTT
TRBV7-9,TRBJ2-3,NA,once,CASSSTGTDTQYF,TGTGCCAGCAGCTCCACAGGGACAGATACGCAGTATTTT
TRBV5-1,TRBJ1-1,TRBD1,NA,CASSLSGTGVVGTEAFF,TGCGCCAGCAGCTTGAGTGGGACAGGGGTCGTCGGGACTGAAGCTTTCTTT
TRBV5-1,TRBJ1-4,NA,once,CASSLGTFATNEKLFF,TGCGCCAGCAGCTTGGGGACTTTTGCAACTAATGAAAAACTGTTTTTT
TRBV9,TRBJ1-6,TRBD1,NA,CASSVTGSGNSPLHF,TGTGCCAGCAGCGTGACAGGGTCAGGCAATTCACCCCTCCACTTT
TRBV29-1,TRBJ2-7,TRBD1,NA,CSVGSGGDEQYF,TGCAGCGTGGGTTCAGGGGGAGACGAGCAGTACTTC
TRBV4-2,TRBJ2-7,NA,NA,CASSPTGRDFAYEQYF,TGTGCCAGCAGCCCCACAGGACGGGACTTTGCCTACGAGCAGTACTTC
TRBV6-5,TRBJ2-1,TRBD2,NA,CASGGGYNEQFF,TGTGCCAGCGGGGGGGGCTACAATGAGCAGTTCTTC
TRBV5-6,TRBJ2-6,NA,NA,CASSLGGRIASGANVLTF,TGTGCCAGCAGCTTAGGGGGACGGATAGCCTCTGGGGCCAACGTCCTGACTTTC
TRBV4-2,TRBJ2-7,NA,few,CASSQDQFNLGGRYEQYF,TGTGCCAGCAGCCAAGATCAGTTTAACCTCGGGGGACGCTACGAGCAGTACTTC
TRBV5-1,TRBJ2-7,NA,NA,CASSPTEGLREQYF,TGCGCCAGCAGCCCTACGGAGGGTTTGCGGGAGCAGTACTTC
TRBV18,TRBJ1-1,TRBD1,NA,CASSQRQGVMNTEAFF,TGTGCCAGCTCACAAAGACAGGGCGTAATGAACACTGAAGCTTTCTTT
TRBV5-1,TRBJ2-3,TRBD1,NA,CASSPNPTGHSTDTQYF,TGCGCCAGCAGCCCCAATCCGACAGGGCACTCCACAGATACGCAGTATTTT
TRBV5-1,TRBJ2-7,NA,NA,CASSLKYQAYEQYF,TGCGCCAGCAGCTTGAAGTATCAGGCGTACGAGCAGTACTTC
TRBV11-2,TRBJ2-7,NA,NA,CASSHDSSSYEQYF,TGTGCCAGCAGTCACGACTCAAGCTCCTACGAGCAGTACTTC
TRBV2,TRBJ1-5,TRBD1,NA,CASNGDRNQPQHF,TGTGCCAGCAATGGGGACAGAAATCAGCCCCAGCATTTT
TRBV29-1,TRBJ1-1,NA,NA,CSVGGHNTEAFF,TGCAGCGTTGGGGGACACAACACTGAAGCTTTCTTT
TRBV18,TRBJ1-1,NA,NA,CASSPLADMNTEAFF,TGTGCCAGCTCACCGTTGGCGGATATGAACACTGAAGCTTTCTTT
TRBV10-2,TRBJ2-3,NA,NA,CASREGPGYADTQYF,TGCGCCAGCAGGGAAGGGCCAGGGTACGCAGATACGCAGTATTTT
TRBV5-1,TRBJ1-1,TRBD1,NA,CASSLDGTGFVNTEAFF,TGCGCCAGCAGCTTGGACGGGACAGGGTTTGTGAACACTGAAGCTTTCTTT
TRBV30,TRBJ2-5,TRBD2,NA,CASSMLAGGLQETQYF,TGTGCCTCGAGTATGCTAGCGGGGGGGCTCCAAGAGACCCAGTACTTC
TRBV19,TRBJ1-5,NA,NA,CASTSTGGANQPQHF,TGTGCCAGTACTTCGACGGGGGGCGCGAATCAGCCCCAGCATTTT